Listed below are T cell receptor beta chains from one sample, sequenced in a study of T cells in Graves' hyperthyroidism and ophthalmopathy. TCRdb passed the multiplex PCR reads through MiXCR, listing each CDR3 protein once. The sample lists hundreds of thousands of distinct CDR3 sequences, about 15% occurring once. Sequenced input: blood. The receptors originated from a woman between 18 and 29 years old with Graves' hyperthyroidism. The CDR3 runs from the conserved cysteine through the conserved F or W. A D gene is named only where the DNA matches it firmly. Size is omitted from some rows. Given values are once, few, many or a class for expanded clones.

v_call | clone_size | d_call | cdr3_aa
TRBV27 | . | . | CASSLSTGVAYEQYF
TRBV10-2 | few | . | CAANRDIPDMNTEAFF
TRBV24-1 | . | TRBD2 | CATSDLRVGTSSYNEQFF
TRBV7-7 | few | . | CASSRRDSVIQETQYF
TRBV19 | few | TRBD1 | CASSIGGQSRGYTF
TRBV7-8 | . | . | CASSGVIYNEQFF
TRBV7-6 | . | TRBD1 | CASSDGTGPKTQYF
TRBV5-1 | . | TRBD2 | CASSSGLAGVDSRETRYF
TRBV29-1 | . | . | CSVAGAEGYEQYF
TRBV25-1 | . | . | CASTLTDSYEQYF
TRBV24-1 | many | TRBD1 | CATSDSTGQGRQPQHF
TRBV12-3/TRBV12-4 | many | . | CASSPDKYGTQYF
TRBV6-1 | many | . | CASSETPGSATDTQYF
TRBV20-1 | many | TRBD1 | CSARVDRGHLGNQPQHF
TRBV7-2 | many | TRBD2 | CASSPPGLAIISYEQYF
TRBV4-1 | many | TRBD1 | CASSPQGQRASYNEQFF
TRBV6-2/TRBV6-3 | many | TRBD2 | CASIGLAGGNEQYF
TRBV12-3/TRBV12-4 | many | TRBD1 | CASRGRTGGNYGYTF
TRBV7-9 | many | TRBD2 | CASGGLAGEGEETQYF
TRBV20-1 | few | . | CSARRTGSLRSHYGYTF
TRBV4-1 | few | TRBD1 | CASSQELGGPGNTIYF
TRBV5-4 | . | TRBD2 | CASSARTSAYEQYF
TRBV10-3 | once | . | CAISGGIPSYNEQFF
TRBV20-1 | many | TRBD1 | CSAKTGVMNTEAFF
TRBV7-8 | many | . | CASSLAGTRFSSPGANVLTF
TRBV6-5 | many | . | CASSLNHRNEQFF
TRBV12-3/TRBV12-4 | . | . | CASSLLDKHNEQFF
TRBV6-1 | few | . | CASSMGNEQYF
TRBV5-1 | few | TRBD2 | CASIAMRVEREYYNEQFF
TRBV5-6 | . | . | CASSFQGAYQPQHF
TRBV7-2 | few | TRBD2 | CASSWLAGSSYEQYF
TRBV5-6 | few | . | CASSGRHRGNTIYF
TRBV7-6 | few | . | CASGRFEYTGELFF
TRBV10-3 | . | . | CAISGGVAKETQYF
TRBV30 | many | . | CAWSTGIVSAKNIQYF
TRBV18 | many | . | CASSPSRSPNTEAFF
TRBV7-9 | once | . | CASSFPTTGAMNTEAFF
TRBV19 | . | . | CASSMDSDSYNEQFF
TRBV3-1 | many | . | CASSLGTPWWSGELFF
TRBV11-3 | . | . | CASSLDRGGFYNEQFF
TRBV2 | many | . | CASSTGMYNEQFF
TRBV28 | many | TRBD2 | CASSYRGAGGNEQFF